The 21 T cell receptor beta chains listed next were all sequenced from one sample in a study of identical twins. TCRdb reprocessed the 5' RACE reads with MiXCR, giving one entry per CDR3 protein. The profile covers some 440,000 distinct CDR3 sequences, with approximately 25% appearing a single time and roughly 3% taken by the ten largest. The sample was also reused in another study, on T cells expressing NK-cell markers.

The specimen sequenced was CD4+ T cells sorted from blood. The receptors shown here come from a woman aged 18 to 35 in good health.

The V gene is TRBV12-3 or TRBV12-4, the J gene TRBJ1-1, with 8 positions matching TRBD1. The CDR3 is made up of 12 amino acids. V gave up 7 bases and J gave up 10 bases; unmatched junction bases: 8. The CDR3 DNA is TGTGCCAGCACCTACAGGGGGTCGAGAGCTTTCTTT. It encodes CASTYRGSRAFF.

The genes are TRBV28 and TRBJ1-2, with TRBD1 as a possible D gene (6 bases). V was pared by 7 bases and J by 2 bases, with 11 bases between. CDR3 length: 13 amino acids. Germline lookup yields CDR1 MDHEN and CDR2 SYDVKM. The CDR3 region is CASIPTGNYGYTF. The CDR3 nucleotides read TGTGCCAGCATCCCGACAGGAAACTATGGCTACACCTTC.

This chain connects TRBV6-2 or TRBV6-3 to TRBJ2-1, with 9 bases matching TRBD2. CDR1 and CDR2 (germline): MNHEY, SVGEGT. The CDR3 is 17 amino acids. V shed 2 bases, J shed 6 bases, and the junction held 11 bases outside the gene matches. CDR3 in amino acids: CASSYQVGTSRSNEQFF. CDR3 in DNA: TGTGCCAGCAGTTACCAGGTGGGGACTAGCAGATCCAATGAGCAGTTCTTC.

The rearrangement uses TRBV2 and TRBJ2-1; TRBD2 is a possible D gene (7 bases). Deletions cut 8 bases from V and 4 bases from J, with 18 bases between. Germline values: CDR1 SNHLY, CDR2 FYNNEI. This CDR3 has 15 amino acids. The CDR3 nucleotides are TGTGCCAGCGCGGGCCGGGGGGCCGGGTACAATGAGCAGTTCTTC. This codes for CASAGRGAGYNEQFF.

This clonotype has just a few counts. The chain couples TRBV20-1 to TRBJ2-1; 13 nucleotides agree with TRBD2. Trimming took 4 bases from V and 9 from J; bases not matched to a gene: 3. The CDR3 consists of 13 residues. Germline V gene sequence: CDR1 DFQATT, CDR2 SNEGSKA (reference sequence). The chain's CDR3 is CSAILAGGGEQFF. In nucleotides, the CDR3 is TGCAGTGCTATACTAGCGGGGGGGGGTGAGCAGTTCTTC.

The rearrangement links TRBV7-9 to TRBJ2-3; D uncertain. V was cut by 4 bases and J by 5 bases, with 22 bases left in between. In germline, CDR1 is SEHNR, CDR2 FQNEAQ (reference sequence). The CDR3 length is 17 residues. The CDR3 nucleotides read TGTGCCAGCAGCTCCACTCCGGGCAGGAATCAGCAAGATACGCAGTATTTT. This codes for CASSSTPGRNQQDTQYF.

This clonotype was detected a few times. This chain joins TRBV20-1 and TRBJ1-3; D is uncertain. The germline V gene has CDR1 DFQATT and CDR2 SNEGSKA (reference sequence). Between the trimmed V and J ends, which lost 7 bases and 8 bases, there was a span of 12 bases. The CDR3 loop spans 11 amino acids. CDR3 DNA: TGCAGTGTGGAGAAGGGAGACACCATATATTTT. Protein sequence: CSVEKGDTIYF.

J is TRBJ2-7 and V is TRBV18, with TRBD1 as a possible D gene (6 bases). The CDR3 has 15 amino acids. Germline CDR1 and CDR2: KGHSH and LQKENI. Trimming took 4 bases from V and 1 from J, leaving 14 bases between them. CDR3 DNA sequence: TGTGCCAGCTCACGGTGGGACATCGGATCCTACGAGCAGTACTTC. Its protein is CASSRWDIGSYEQYF.

This clonotype occurred a few times. The J gene is TRBJ1-1, the V gene TRBV5-1, with D perhaps TRBD1 (6 bases). The CDR3 consists of 15 residues. V shed 0 bases and J shed 3 bases, with 12 bases lying between them. Germline V CDR1 and CDR2: SGHRS, YFSETQ. This chain's CDR3 is CASSLGTVGDTEAFF. CDR3 bases: TGCGCCAGCAGCTTGGGGACAGTGGGCGACACTGAAGCTTTCTTT.

This chain connects TRBV29-1 to TRBJ2-3, with 10 bases lining up with TRBD1. The CDR3 loop spans 16 amino acids. Germline loops: CDR1 SQVTM, CDR2 ANQGSEA. V dropped 6 bases and J dropped 2; count of bases not matched to a gene: 11. The CDR3 spells CSVETRTGGLTDTQYF. In DNA, the CDR3 is TGCAGCGTCGAAACTCGGACAGGGGGGCTCACAGATACGCAGTATTTT.

V is TRBV20-1 and J is TRBJ2-7; D is ambiguous. The germline V and J ends were trimmed by 3 bases and 3 bases, with 6 bases remaining between them. From germline, CDR1 is DFQATT and CDR2 SNEGSKA (reference sequence). The CDR3 is 11 residues long. For the CDR3, the DNA is TGCAGTGCTAGTCGGCTCTACGAGCAGTACTTC. This translates into CSASRLYEQYF.

The chain has TRBV5-6 and TRBJ1-2; D possibly corresponds to TRBD1 (5 bases). V lost 4 bases, J lost 2 bases, and 21 bases lay in between. Looked up from germline, CDR1 is SGHDT and CDR2 is YYEEEE. This CDR3 comprises 17 residues. The CDR3, as DNA: TGTGCCAGCAGCGGAAAGAGCGGGACCTACTTCAACTATGGCTACACCTTC. As protein: CASSGKSGTYFNYGYTF. Filled out from reference TRBV5-6 and TRBJ1-2, the complete variable domain reads DAGVTQSPTHLIKTRGQQVTLRCSPKSGHDTVSWYQQALGQGPQFIFQYYEEEERQRGNFPDRFSGHQFPNYSSELNVNALLLGDSALYLCASSGKSGTYFNYGYTFGSGTRLTVV.

This clonotype was picked up a small number of times. The J gene is TRBJ1-2, the V gene TRBV20-1; 10 nucleotides agree with TRBD1. This CDR3 has 14 amino acids. V was clipped by 1 base and J by 6 bases; unmatched bases: 5. Per the germline V gene, CDR1 is DFQATT and CDR2 is SNEGSKA (reference sequence). The CDR3 spells CSARAPGTGDGYTF. Here the CDR3 DNA reads TGCAGTGCTAGAGCCCCCGGGACAGGGGATGGCTACACCTTC.

The V call is TRBV5-1, the J call TRBJ2-3; tentatively, D is TRBD1 (6 bases). CDR1 and CDR2 (germline): SGHRS, YFSETQ. The V gene lost 2 bases and the J gene lost 10 bases, with 23 bases spanning the gap. The CDR3 contains 16 residues. The CDR3 DNA follows: TGCGCCAGCAGCTTACACATGTACGAAACAGGGTATCCGCAGTATTTT. Protein sequence: CASSLHMYETGYPQYF.

The V and J genes are TRBV6-5 and TRBJ2-1, with 11 positions matching TRBD2. The V segment lost 5 bases and the J segment 7 bases; nucleotides outside the gene matches: 7. Germline CDR1 MNHEY, CDR2 SVGAGI. The CDR3 consists of 15 residues. In DNA form, the CDR3 reads TGTGCCAGCAGTAACCCTAGCGGGAGGTGGAATGAGCAGTTCTTC. This encodes CASSNPSGRWNEQFF.

This clonotype was seen a handful of times. V usage is TRBV5-1 and J usage is TRBJ2-5; 9 positions match TRBD2. CDR1 and CDR2 (germline): SGHRS, YFSETQ. The CDR3 runs to 14 residues. V shed 5 bases, J shed 5 bases, and the junction held 7 bases outside the gene matches. CDR3 region: CASSLAGVEETQYF. In nucleotides, the CDR3 is TGCGCCAGCAGTTTAGCGGGAGTGGAGGAGACCCAGTACTTC.

J is TRBJ2-2 and V is TRBV4-3, with 12 bases aligning to TRBD2. Germline V gene sequence: CDR1 LGHNA, CDR2 YSLEER. The V and J ends lost 3 bases and 6 bases, in that order; junction bases with no gene match: 11. The CDR3 is made up of 18 amino acids. CDR3 sequence: CASSQLTPTSGRPGELFF. CDR3 in DNA: TGCGCCAGCAGCCAGCTAACGCCTACTAGCGGGAGGCCCGGGGAGCTGTTTTTT.

Only a few counts were recorded for this clonotype. The chain uses TRBV29-1 and TRBJ2-7; 8 nucleotides agree with TRBD1. Germline lookup yields CDR1 SQVTM and CDR2 ANQGSEA. The length of the CDR3 is 13 residues. J gave up 2 bases and V 7 bases, and 7 bases lay outside the gene matches. The CDR3 DNA is TGCAGCGCCCGACAGGGGACCACCTACGAGCAGTACTTC. This translates into CSARQGTTYEQYF.

This chain uses TRBV20-1 with TRBJ2-2, with D possibly being TRBD1 (6 bases). Germline-derived CDR1 and CDR2 are DFQATT and SNEGSKA (reference sequence). V dropped 3 bases and J dropped 10 bases, with 12 bases sitting between them. The CDR3 has 12 amino acids. The CDR3 DNA sequence: TGCAGTGCTAGGGACAGCTTGGCGGAGCTGTTTTTT. It codes for CSARDSLAELFF.

A few counts support this clonotype. The rearrangement links TRBV20-1 to TRBJ2-3, with 9 bases lining up with TRBD2. V shed 3 bases, J shed 4 bases, and the junction held 5 bases outside the gene matches. The CDR3 spans 14 residues. CDR1 is DFQATT, CDR2 SNEGSKA, per germline (reference sequence). In DNA form, the CDR3 reads TGCAGTGCTAGGGGCGGGGGGGCCCCAGATACGCAGTATTTT. As protein: CSARGGGAPDTQYF.

This clonotype turned up a few times. The chain joins TRBV5-1 to TRBJ1-2; the D is unclear. V lost 0 bases to trimming and J lost 8 bases, with 11 bases between them. CDR3 length: 13 amino acids. Germline V CDR1 and CDR2: SGHRS, YFSETQ. CDR3 nucleotides: TGCGCCAGCAGCTTGGAGACGGGAGAGGGCTACACCTTC. Its translation is CASSLETGEGYTF.